This paragraph covers one T cell receptor beta chain sequence. This sample was taken from a study of T cell changes during pregnancy in multiple sclerosis. Trimming removed 4 bases from V and 4 bases from J, with 19 bases in between. This CDR3 comprises 16 residues. CDR1 and CDR2 from the germline V gene are MGHRA and YSYEKL. Assay: immunoSEQ multiplex PCR; the TCRdb copy retains only in-frame clones and omits some. The data hold approximately 47,000 clones, with 70% to 90% observed a single time. This specimen was peripheral blood, taken in the first trimester of pregnancy. The sequence was collected from a female donor with multiple sclerosis, enrolled in a pregnancy study. This chain links TRBV4-1 with TRBJ1-2, with D possibly being TRBD1 (6 bases). The CDR3 region is CASSPSRDTWIYGYTF. CDR3 DNA sequence: TGCGCCAGCAGCCCCTCTAGGGACACCTGGATCTATGGCTACACCTTC.